The clone carrying this T cell receptor beta chain was recorded a few times. What it binds is not known. Germline CDR1 reads DFQATT; CDR2 reads SNEGSKA (reference sequence). J lost 8 bases, V lost 2 bases, and 2 bases had no gene match. The CDR3 is 14 amino acids. The entry originates in a study of vaccination and CD4 T cells after COVID-19. General study findings and limits: The appearance of a median roughly 90% of reactive clones in convalescent patients occurred only post-vaccination.

As for treatment: roughly ten-day PBMC culture with coronavirus spike peptide pools or control peptides (ViraFEST assay). Samples of CD4+ T cells were obtained from the unexposed donor before the COVID-19 pandemic (2011-2018). Cultured CD4+ T cell DNA was sequenced using the Oncomine TCR Beta short-read assay. Scientists extracted genomic DNA from CD4+ T cells grown in culture. TCRdb ran MiXCR on the PCR reads and lists one entry per CDR3 protein. The table lists approximately 9,300 distinct CDR3 sequences, about 43% of them singletons. The V and J genes are TRBV20-1 and TRBJ1-6; the match to TRBD1 covers 11 bases. This clonotype was obtained from a human donor in good health. Sequencing was performed on CD4+ T cells from blood, cultured in vitro. CDR3 DNA sequence: TGCAGTGCTAGATGGACAGGGGGCCATTCACCCCTCCACTTT. The encoded protein is CSARWTGGHSPLHF.